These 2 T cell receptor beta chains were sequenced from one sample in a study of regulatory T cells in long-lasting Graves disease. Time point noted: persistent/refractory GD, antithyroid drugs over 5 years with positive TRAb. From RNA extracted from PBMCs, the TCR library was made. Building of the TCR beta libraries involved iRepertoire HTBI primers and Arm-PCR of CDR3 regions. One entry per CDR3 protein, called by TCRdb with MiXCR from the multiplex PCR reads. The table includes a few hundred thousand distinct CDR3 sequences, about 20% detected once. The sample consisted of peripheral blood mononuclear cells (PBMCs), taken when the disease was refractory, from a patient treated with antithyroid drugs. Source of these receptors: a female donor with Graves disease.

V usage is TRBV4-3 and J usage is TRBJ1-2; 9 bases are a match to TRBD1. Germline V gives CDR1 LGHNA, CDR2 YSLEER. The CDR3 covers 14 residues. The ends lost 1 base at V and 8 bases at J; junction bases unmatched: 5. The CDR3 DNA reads TGCGCCAGCAGCCAAGCAACAGGGGGCTGGGGCTACACCTTC. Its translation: CASSQATGGWGYTF.

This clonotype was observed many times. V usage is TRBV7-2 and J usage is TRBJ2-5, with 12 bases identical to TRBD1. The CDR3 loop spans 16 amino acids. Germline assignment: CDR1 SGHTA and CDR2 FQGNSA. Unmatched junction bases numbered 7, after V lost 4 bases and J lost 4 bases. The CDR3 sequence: CASSSWDRGPAETQYF. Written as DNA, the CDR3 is TGTGCCAGCAGCTCCTGGGACAGGGGGCCCGCAGAGACCCAGTACTTC.